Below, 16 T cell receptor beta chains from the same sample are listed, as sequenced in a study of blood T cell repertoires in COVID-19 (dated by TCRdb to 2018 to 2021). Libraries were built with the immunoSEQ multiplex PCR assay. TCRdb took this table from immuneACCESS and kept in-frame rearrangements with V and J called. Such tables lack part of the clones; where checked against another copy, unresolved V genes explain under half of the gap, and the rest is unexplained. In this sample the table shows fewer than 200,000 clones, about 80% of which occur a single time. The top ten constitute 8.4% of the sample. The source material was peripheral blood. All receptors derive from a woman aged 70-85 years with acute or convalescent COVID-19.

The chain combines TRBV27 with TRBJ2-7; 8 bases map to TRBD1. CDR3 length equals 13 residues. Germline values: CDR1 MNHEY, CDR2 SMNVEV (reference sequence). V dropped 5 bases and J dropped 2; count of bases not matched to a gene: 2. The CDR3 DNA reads TGTGCCAGCAGTCCGGGACAGGCCTACGAGCAGTACTTC. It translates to CASSPGQAYEQYF.

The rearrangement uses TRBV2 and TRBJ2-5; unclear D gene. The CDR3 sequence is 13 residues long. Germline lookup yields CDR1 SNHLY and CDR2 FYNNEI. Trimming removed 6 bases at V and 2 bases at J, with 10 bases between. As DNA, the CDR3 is TGTGCCAGCAGGCGAGTCCGTCAAGAGACCCAGTACTTC. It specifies CASRRVRQETQYF.

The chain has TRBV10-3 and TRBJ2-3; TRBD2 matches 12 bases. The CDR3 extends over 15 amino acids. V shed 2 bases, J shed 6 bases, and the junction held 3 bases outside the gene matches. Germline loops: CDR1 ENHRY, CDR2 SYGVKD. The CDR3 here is CAISEQLAGGDTQYF. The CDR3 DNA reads TGTGCCATCAGTGAGCAGCTAGCGGGAGGGGATACGCAGTATTTT.

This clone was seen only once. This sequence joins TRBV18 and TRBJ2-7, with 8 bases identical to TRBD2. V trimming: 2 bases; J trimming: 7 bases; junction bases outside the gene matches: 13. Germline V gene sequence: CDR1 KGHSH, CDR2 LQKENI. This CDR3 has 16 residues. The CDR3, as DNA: TGTGCCAGCTCACCAACGGGAGGACGGGGGACTAGTGAGCAGTACTTC. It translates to CASSPTGGRGTSEQYF. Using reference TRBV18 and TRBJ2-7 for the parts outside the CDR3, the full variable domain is NAGVMQNPRHLVRRRGQEARLRCSPMKGHSHVYWYRQLPEEGLKFMVYLQKENIIDESGMPKERFSAEFPKEGPSILRIQQVVRGDSAAYFCASSPTGGRGTSEQYFGPGTRLTVT.

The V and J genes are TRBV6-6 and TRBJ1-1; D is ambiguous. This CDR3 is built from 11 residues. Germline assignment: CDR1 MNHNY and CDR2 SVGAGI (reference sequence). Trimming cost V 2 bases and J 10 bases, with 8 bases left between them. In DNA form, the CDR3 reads TGTGCCAGCAGTTACCCGGGGAGAGCTTTCTTT. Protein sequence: CASSYPGRAFF.

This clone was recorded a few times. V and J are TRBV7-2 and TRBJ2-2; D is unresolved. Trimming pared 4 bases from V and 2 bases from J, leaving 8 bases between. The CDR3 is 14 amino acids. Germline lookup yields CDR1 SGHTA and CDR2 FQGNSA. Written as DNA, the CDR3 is TGTGCCAGCAGCTCCGGGTCTAACACCGGGGAGCTGTTTTTT. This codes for CASSSGSNTGELFF.

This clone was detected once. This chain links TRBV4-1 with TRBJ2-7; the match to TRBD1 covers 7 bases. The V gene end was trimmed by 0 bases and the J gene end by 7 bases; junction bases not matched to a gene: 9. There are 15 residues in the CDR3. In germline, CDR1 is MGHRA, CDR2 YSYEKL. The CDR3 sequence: CASSQEPAGGGEQYF. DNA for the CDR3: TGCGCCAGCAGCCAAGAACCCGCAGGGGGTGGGGAGCAGTACTTC.

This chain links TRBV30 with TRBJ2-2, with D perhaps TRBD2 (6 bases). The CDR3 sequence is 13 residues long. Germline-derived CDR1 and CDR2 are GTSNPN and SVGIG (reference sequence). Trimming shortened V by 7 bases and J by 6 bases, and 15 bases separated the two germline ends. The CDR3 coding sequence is TGTGCCTTGCATCGTACTAGCCCCGGGGAGCTGTTTTTT. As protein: CALHRTSPGELFF.

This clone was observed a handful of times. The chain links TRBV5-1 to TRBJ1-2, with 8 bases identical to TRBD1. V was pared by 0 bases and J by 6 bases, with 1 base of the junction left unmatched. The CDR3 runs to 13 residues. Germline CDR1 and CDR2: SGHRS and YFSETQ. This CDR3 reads CASSLAGGDGYTF. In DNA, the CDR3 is TGCGCCAGCAGCTTGGCAGGGGGCGATGGCTACACCTTC.

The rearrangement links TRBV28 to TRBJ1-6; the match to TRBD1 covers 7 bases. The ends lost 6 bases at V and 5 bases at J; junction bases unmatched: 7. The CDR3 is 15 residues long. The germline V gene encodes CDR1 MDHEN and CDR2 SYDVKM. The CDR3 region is CASSWDSTHNSPLHF. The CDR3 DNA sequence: TGTGCCAGCAGCTGGGACAGCACGCATAATTCACCCCTCCACTTT. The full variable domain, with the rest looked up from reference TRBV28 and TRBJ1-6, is DVKVTQSSRYLVKRTGEKVFLECVQDMDHENMFWYRQDPGLGLRLIYFSYDVKMKEKGDIPEGYSVSREKKERFSLILESASTNQTSMYLCASSWDSTHNSPLHFGNGTRLTVT.

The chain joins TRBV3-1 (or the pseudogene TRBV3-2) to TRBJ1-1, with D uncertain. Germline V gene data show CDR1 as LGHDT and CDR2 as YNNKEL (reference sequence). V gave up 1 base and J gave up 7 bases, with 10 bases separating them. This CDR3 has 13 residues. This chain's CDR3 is CASSQASVREAFF. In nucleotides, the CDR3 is TGTGCCAGCAGCCAAGCCAGCGTACGTGAAGCTTTCTTT.

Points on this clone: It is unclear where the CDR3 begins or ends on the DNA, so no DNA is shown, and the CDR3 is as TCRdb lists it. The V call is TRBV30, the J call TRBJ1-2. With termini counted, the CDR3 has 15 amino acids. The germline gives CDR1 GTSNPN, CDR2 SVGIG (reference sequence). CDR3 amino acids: CAWSVGGGALVRCTF.

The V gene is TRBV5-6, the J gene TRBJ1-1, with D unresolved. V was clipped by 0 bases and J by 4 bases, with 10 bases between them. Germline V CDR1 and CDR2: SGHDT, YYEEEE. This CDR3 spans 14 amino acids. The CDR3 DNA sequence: TGTGCCAGCAGCTTGGGAGGCCTGGGCACTGAAGCTTTCTTT. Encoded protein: CASSLGGLGTEAFF.

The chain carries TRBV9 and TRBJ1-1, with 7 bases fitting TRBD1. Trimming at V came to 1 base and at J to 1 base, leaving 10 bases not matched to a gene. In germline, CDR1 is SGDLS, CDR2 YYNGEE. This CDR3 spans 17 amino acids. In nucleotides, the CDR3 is TGTGCCAGCAGCGTACTAAATCCGGGACAGAGGAACACTGAAGCTTTCTTT. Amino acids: CASSVLNPGQRNTEAFF.

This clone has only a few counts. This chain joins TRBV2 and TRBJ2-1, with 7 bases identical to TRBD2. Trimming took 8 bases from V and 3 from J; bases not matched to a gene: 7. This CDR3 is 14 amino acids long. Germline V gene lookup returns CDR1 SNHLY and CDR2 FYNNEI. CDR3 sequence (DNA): TGTGCCAGCTCCTTGGCGGGAGTCTACAATGAGCAGTTCTTC. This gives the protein CASSLAGVYNEQFF.

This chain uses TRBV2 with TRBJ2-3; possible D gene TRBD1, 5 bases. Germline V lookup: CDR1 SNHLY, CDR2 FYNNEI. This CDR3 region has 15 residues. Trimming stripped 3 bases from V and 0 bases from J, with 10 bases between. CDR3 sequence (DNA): TGTGCCAGCAGTGATGCTAGGACAAGCACAGATACGCAGTATTTT. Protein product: CASSDARTSTDTQYF.